This TCR beta chain was recorded in a study of Graves' ophthalmopathy and Graves' hyperthyroidism. Whole-study results and caveats: Most thyroid clonotypes expanded beyond 0.001 frequency were also found in blood. Distinction of ophthalmopathy from stable hyperthyroidism by a 13-signature model reached nearly 90% sensitivity and 75% to 83% specificity.

A diagnosis was made from clinical symptoms together with serum thyroxine, TRAb, thyroid ultrasound and orbital computed tomography. The starting material, approximately 10 ml of fresh peripheral blood, provided the PBMCs. Trimming left V 1 base short and J 5 bases short, with 20 bases between. The V gene's germline CDR1 is SGHAT and CDR2 FQNNGV. The CDR3 covers 17 residues. To note about this clonotype: The antigen is unknown.

Amplification from RNA transcripts yielded the TCR beta CDR3 regions. In the first round, RT-PCR was carried out with HTBI primers, and a multiplex PCR formed the second round. TCRdb re-analysed the multiplex PCR reads in MiXCR, keeping a single row per CDR3 protein. Of 300,000 to 450,000 distinct CDR3 sequences detected, about 15% appear once; the ten largest clones hold 2% to 3%. Sequencing used peripheral blood. The chain recombines TRBV11-2 with TRBJ2-5, with D possibly being TRBD2 (8 bases). The clonotype originates from an adult woman with stable Graves' hyperthyroidism. In nucleotides, the CDR3 is TGTGCCAGCAGCTTAGTGGGGACAGCGGGAGCGGGGGAGACCCAGTACTTC. It translates to CASSLVGTAGAGETQYF.